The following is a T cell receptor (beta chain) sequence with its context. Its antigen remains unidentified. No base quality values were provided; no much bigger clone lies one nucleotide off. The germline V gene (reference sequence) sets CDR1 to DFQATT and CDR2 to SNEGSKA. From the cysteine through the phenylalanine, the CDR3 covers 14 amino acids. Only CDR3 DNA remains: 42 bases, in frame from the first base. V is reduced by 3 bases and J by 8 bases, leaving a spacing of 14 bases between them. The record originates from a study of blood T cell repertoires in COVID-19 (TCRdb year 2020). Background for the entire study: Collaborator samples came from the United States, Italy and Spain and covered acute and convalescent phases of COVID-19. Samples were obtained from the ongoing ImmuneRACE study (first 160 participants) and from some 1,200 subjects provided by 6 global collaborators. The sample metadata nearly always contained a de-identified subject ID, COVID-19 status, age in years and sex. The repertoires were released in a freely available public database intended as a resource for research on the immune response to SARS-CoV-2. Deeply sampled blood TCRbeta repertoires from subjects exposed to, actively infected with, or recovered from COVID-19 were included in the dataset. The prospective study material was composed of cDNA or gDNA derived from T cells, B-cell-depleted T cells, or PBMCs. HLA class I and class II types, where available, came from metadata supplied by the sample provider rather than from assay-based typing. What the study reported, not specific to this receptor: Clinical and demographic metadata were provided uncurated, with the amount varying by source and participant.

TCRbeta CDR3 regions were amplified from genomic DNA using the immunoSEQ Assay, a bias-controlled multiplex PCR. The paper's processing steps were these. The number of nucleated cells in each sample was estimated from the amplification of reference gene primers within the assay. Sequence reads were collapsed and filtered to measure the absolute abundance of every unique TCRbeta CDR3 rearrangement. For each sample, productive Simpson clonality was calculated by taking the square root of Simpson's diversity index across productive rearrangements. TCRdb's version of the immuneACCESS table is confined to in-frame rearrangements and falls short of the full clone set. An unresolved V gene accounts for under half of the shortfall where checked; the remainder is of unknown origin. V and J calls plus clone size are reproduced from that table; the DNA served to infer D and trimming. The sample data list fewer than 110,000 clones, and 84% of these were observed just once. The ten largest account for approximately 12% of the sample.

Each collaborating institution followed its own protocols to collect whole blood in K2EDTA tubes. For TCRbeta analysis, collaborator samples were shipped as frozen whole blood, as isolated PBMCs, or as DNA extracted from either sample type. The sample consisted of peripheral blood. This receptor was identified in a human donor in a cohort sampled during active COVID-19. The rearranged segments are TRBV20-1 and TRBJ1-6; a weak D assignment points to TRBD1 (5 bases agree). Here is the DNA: TGCAGTGCTAGTCTTGCAGGGCGCGATTCACCCCTCCACTTT. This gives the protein CSASLAGRDSPLHF.